Shown below are 26 T cell receptor beta chains from a single sample sequenced in a study of shared clonotypes between healthy human individuals (dated by TCRdb to the early 2020s). Library construction relied on the immunoSEQ multiplex PCR assay. TCRdb limited this immuneACCESS table to in-frame rearrangements with V and J called. A share of clones is missing; checked studies link under half to unresolved V genes, and the rest is unexplained. Present in this sample are approximately 2.1 million clones, 90% to 95% of which were seen just once. The leading ten clones occupy 0.35% to 0.45% of the sample. The sequenced material came from naive CD4+ T cells from PBMCs. Per the publication, the cell subset or site label means: CD45RA+ positively selected. These receptors were collected from a man younger than 35 in good health. Some clones in this sample may be carry-over from other donors' samples.

V gene TRBV2 combines with J gene TRBJ2-2; 7 bases map to TRBD2. Per the germline V gene, CDR1 is SNHLY and CDR2 is FYNNEI. J lost 7 bases, V lost 1 base, and 9 bases had no gene match. CDR3 length equals 16 residues. CDR3 coding DNA: TGTGCCAGCAGTGAAGAGGCTAGCGGTACGTTCGGGGAGCTGTTTTTT. As protein: CASSEEASGTFGELFF.

The CDR3 region is CASSLGPAGGVETQYF. In DNA, the CDR3 is TGCGCCAGCAGCTTGGGGCCAGCGGGAGGCGTTGAGACCCAGTACTTC. The chain recombines TRBV5-1 with TRBJ2-5; 9 nucleotides agree with TRBD2. Germline CDR1 is SGHRS and CDR2 is YFSETQ. Trimming cost V 0 bases and J 5 bases; bases outside gene matches: 8. This CDR3 contains 16 residues.

The chain has TRBV6-6 and TRBJ1-5, with TRBD1 as a possible D gene (5 bases). Germline V lookup: CDR1 MNHNY, CDR2 SVGAGI (reference sequence). The length of the CDR3 is 15 residues. V was cut by 8 bases and J by 7 bases, with 21 bases left in between. CDR3 protein: CASRPSRGSEQPQHF. In DNA form, the CDR3 reads TGTGCCAGCCGACCGTCCCGGGGCAGCGAACAGCCCCAGCATTTT.

This clone was counted only a few times. The J gene is TRBJ2-7, the V gene TRBV5-1; tentatively, D is TRBD1 (6 bases). This CDR3 has 16 residues. The V end was cut by 0 bases, the J end by 5 bases, with 18 bases between. Germline V CDR1 and CDR2: SGHRS, YFSETQ. The CDR3 DNA reads as TGCGCCAGCAGCTTGGGGGACCGGGACACAGTACACGAGCAGTACTTC. Protein sequence: CASSLGDRDTVHEQYF.

The chain recombines TRBV7-9 with TRBJ2-5; no definite D call. The CDR3 loop spans 14 amino acids. The germline gives CDR1 SEHNR, CDR2 FQNEAQ (reference sequence). The V gene lost 1 base and the J gene lost 1 base, with 7 bases spanning the gap. The DNA of the CDR3 is TGTGCCAGCAGCTTAGTCGCAGCCCAAGAGACCCAGTACTTC. Protein product: CASSLVAAQETQYF.

A note on this clone: Additional DNA sequences in this sample encode the identical CDR3. This chain uses TRBV5-4 with TRBJ2-7, with 8 bases fitting TRBD2. V shed 4 bases and J 0 bases; nucleotides not matched to a gene: 6. The CDR3 length is 15 residues. Germline V gene lookup returns CDR1 SGHNT and CDR2 YYREEE (reference sequence). The CDR3 coding sequence is TGTGCCAGCAGCCTTATAGCGGGGAGCTCCTACGAGCAGTACTTC. This sequence encodes CASSLIAGSSYEQYF.

The rearrangement uses TRBV5-4 and TRBJ1-1; 10 positions agree with TRBD1. Losses at the gene ends were 4 bases for V and 0 bases for J; bases not matched to a gene: 6. The CDR3 totals 16 residues. In germline, CDR1 is SGHNT, CDR2 YYREEE (reference sequence). In DNA form, the CDR3 reads TGTGCCAGCAGCCACGGGACAGGGGCCATGAACACTGAAGCTTTCTTT. Its translation is CASSHGTGAMNTEAFF.

This chain uses TRBV27 with TRBJ2-1, with 10 nucleotides matching TRBD2. There are 16 residues in the CDR3. With V trimmed by 4 bases and J by 4 bases, 7 bases remained unmatched. The germline gives CDR1 MNHEY, CDR2 SMNVEV (reference sequence). The CDR3 nucleotides read TGTGCCAGCAGTTCTGTGAGGACTAGCGGTTACAATGAGCAGTTCTTC. As protein: CASSSVRTSGYNEQFF.

The chain links TRBV5-1 to TRBJ2-3; D gene uncertain. This CDR3 spans 14 amino acids. CDR1 and CDR2 from the germline V gene are SGHRS and YFSETQ. With 6 bases removed from V and 2 bases from J, the gap between germline ends came to 13 bases. CDR3 DNA: TGCGCCAGCACGAGCCCGATTCACACAGATACGCAGTATTTT. It translates to CASTSPIHTDTQYF.

The rearrangement joins TRBV7-8 to TRBJ2-1; D uncertain. V lost 1 base and J lost 6, with 19 bases in between. Per germline, CDR1 SGHVS and CDR2 FQNEAQ. CDR3 length equals 17 residues. CDR3: CASSLDGRRNTPNEQFF. The CDR3 coding sequence is TGTGCCAGCAGCTTAGATGGGCGGCGGAACACCCCCAATGAGCAGTTCTTC.

A word on this clone: Other DNA sequences from this sample encode an identical CDR3 as well. The rearrangement joins TRBV5-1 to TRBJ2-7, with D possibly being TRBD2 (5 bases). The germline V gene encodes CDR1 SGHRS and CDR2 YFSETQ. CDR3 size: 15 residues. Trimming pared 0 bases from V and 2 bases from J, leaving 12 bases between. This CDR3 reads CASSLVVSGTYEQYF. The CDR3 DNA sequence: TGCGCCAGCAGCTTGGTGGTCAGCGGCACCTACGAGCAGTACTTC.

The chain is built from TRBV28 and TRBJ2-7; D is unclear. This CDR3 is built from 16 residues. Germline V CDR1 and CDR2: MDHEN, SYDVKM. V was shortened by 4 bases and J by 3 bases, with 19 bases between the two germline ends. CDR3 coding DNA: TGTGCCAGCAGTTCATCCGAAGTAGTTCGGATCTACGAGCAGTACTTC. This sequence encodes CASSSSEVVRIYEQYF.

Worth noting for this clone: Additional DNA sequences in this sample encode the identical CDR3. The rearrangement links TRBV5-1 to TRBJ2-1, with unresolved D. Germline V CDR1 and CDR2: SGHRS, YFSETQ. The CDR3 covers 14 residues. V dropped 0 bases and J dropped 1 base, with 5 bases sitting between them. The CDR3 here is CASSLGPSYNEQFF. The DNA for the CDR3 is TGCGCCAGCAGCTTGGGTCCTTCCTACAATGAGCAGTTCTTC. Full variable domain (outside the CDR3, taken from reference TRBV5-1 and TRBJ2-1): KAGVTQTPRYLIKTRGQQVTLSCSPISGHRSVSWYQQTPGQGLQFLFEYFSETQRNKGNFPGRFSGRQFSNSRSEMNVSTLELGDSALYLCASSLGPSYNEQFFGPGTRLTVL.

The chain couples TRBV19 to TRBJ1-1; D remains ambiguous. CDR1 is LNHDA and CDR2 is SQIVND in the germline V gene (reference sequence). Trimming removed 2 bases from V and 0 bases from J, with 7 bases in between. The CDR3 is 14 amino acids. CDR3 in amino acids: CASSIPRLNTEAFF. In nucleotides, the CDR3 is TGTGCCAGTAGTATACCCAGATTGAACACTGAAGCTTTCTTT.

The chain recombines TRBV7-3 with TRBJ1-2; TRBD1 is a possible D gene (5 bases). The germline CDR1 and CDR2 sequences are SGHTA and FQGTGA. The CDR3 loop spans 15 amino acids. V lost 5 bases, J lost 3 bases, and 16 bases lay in between. DNA for the CDR3: TGTGCCAGCAGCCCCGGGACCGCGGACTACTATGGCTACACCTTC. As protein: CASSPGTADYYGYTF.

CDR3 DNA sequence: TGCGCCAGCAGCTTGGGTGGGACGTCGGGAGGTGGCTACACCTTC. Translation gives CASSLGGTSGGGYTF. The chain combines TRBV5-1 with TRBJ1-2; a weak D match, TRBD1 (5 bases). Between the trimmed V and J ends, which lost 0 bases and 7 bases, there was a span of 16 bases. The CDR3 sequence is 15 residues long. Germline CDR1 SGHRS, CDR2 YFSETQ. The whole variable domain, filled in from reference TRBV5-1 and TRBJ1-2, reads KAGVTQTPRYLIKTRGQQVTLSCSPISGHRSVSWYQQTPGQGLQFLFEYFSETQRNKGNFPGRFSGRQFSNSRSEMNVSTLELGDSALYLCASSLGGTSGGGYTFGSGTRLTVV.

The rearrangement uses TRBV4-3 and TRBJ2-7; possible D gene TRBD2, 5 bases. Looked up from germline, CDR1 is LGHNA and CDR2 is YSLEER. The CDR3 loop spans 15 amino acids. V lost 5 bases and J 0 bases, leaving 14 bases between the germline ends. The CDR3 here is CASSSSYGDSYEQYF. CDR3 sequence (DNA): TGCGCCAGCAGCTCATCCTACGGGGACTCCTACGAGCAGTACTTC.

This clone was counted once. The genes are TRBV18 and TRBJ1-1; 7 bases are shared with TRBD1. The CDR3 is 17 residues long. The germline V gene encodes CDR1 KGHSH and CDR2 LQKENI. Trimming took 3 bases from V and 3 from J; bases not matched to a gene: 13. This CDR3 is CASSPRGKGAWDTEAFF. The CDR3 DNA sequence: TGTGCCAGCTCACCCCGCGGGAAGGGGGCATGGGACACTGAAGCTTTCTTT.

This clone has just one count. In the same sample, other DNA sequences code for this CDR3. The rearrangement uses TRBV27 and TRBJ1-5; unclear D gene. The ends were cut back, 4 bases at V and 1 base at J, with 14 bases in the middle. The V gene's germline CDR1 is MNHEY and CDR2 SMNVEV (reference sequence). The CDR3 is made up of 16 amino acids. DNA for the CDR3: TGTGCCAGCAGTTCCCTGGGAGGGCGGAGCAATCAGCCCCAGCATTTT. It specifies CASSSLGGRSNQPQHF.

The sample holds one count of this clone. The chain couples TRBV28 to TRBJ1-4; tentative D call: TRBD1 (6 bases). Trimming shortened V by 8 bases and J by 1 base, and 14 bases separated the two germline ends. Germline V gene sequence: CDR1 MDHEN, CDR2 SYDVKM. The CDR3 contains 15 residues. CDR3 loop: CASSLWGQTNEKLFF. The CDR3 DNA follows: TGTGCCAGCTCCCTCTGGGGGCAAACTAATGAAAAACTGTTTTTT.

This CDR3 reads CAWSVGAGLYNEQFF. The CDR3 DNA is TGTGCCTGGAGTGTGGGAGCGGGACTTTACAATGAGCAGTTCTTC. The chain combines TRBV30 with TRBJ2-1; 7 nucleotides line up with TRBD2. The length of the CDR3 is 15 residues. V lost 0 bases and J lost 4; bases outside the gene matches: 6. In germline, CDR1 is GTSNPN, CDR2 SVGIG (reference sequence).

This chain joins TRBV27 and TRBJ1-5; D might be TRBD1 (5 bases). This CDR3 region has 14 residues. Germline lookup yields CDR1 MNHEY and CDR2 SMNVEV (reference sequence). V lost 6 bases, J lost 5 bases, and 14 bases lay in between. The CDR3 sequence is CASRSAWGDQPQHF. As DNA, the CDR3 is TGTGCCAGCAGGTCGGCATGGGGGGATCAGCCCCAGCATTTT.

The genes are TRBV7-3 and TRBJ1-5; D might be TRBD1 (5 bases). The CDR3 contains 13 residues. The germline gives CDR1 SGHTA, CDR2 FQGTGA. V lost 5 bases, J lost 11 bases, and 16 bases lay in between. The chain's CDR3 is CASSQNARGTQHF. CDR3 sequence (DNA): TGTGCCAGCAGCCAGAACGCTAGGGGTACCCAGCATTTT.

J is TRBJ2-2 and V is TRBV30; D gene uncertain. This CDR3 has 15 amino acids. Germline loops: CDR1 GTSNPN, CDR2 SVGIG (reference sequence). V lost 2 bases and J lost 2, with 12 bases in between. In DNA, the CDR3 is TGTGCCTGGAGTCCCCCGGGTTCCAACACCGGGGAGCTGTTTTTT. It encodes CAWSPPGSNTGELFF. Complete variable domain (other parts from reference TRBV30 and TRBJ2-2): SQTIHQWPATLVQPVGSPLSLECTVEGTSNPNLYWYRQAAGRGLQLLFYSVGIGQISSEVPQNLSASRPQDRQFILSSKKLLLSDSGFYLCAWSPPGSNTGELFFGEGSRLTVL.

This chain connects TRBV5-8 to TRBJ2-7, with 10 bases fitting TRBD1. The CDR3 totals 16 residues. Germline V lookup: CDR1 SGHTS, CDR2 YDEGEE. V shed 3 bases, J shed 6 bases, and the junction held 12 bases outside the gene matches. DNA of the CDR3: TGTGCCAGCAGCTCGCTGACGGGACAGGGGAACGTCGAGCAGTACTTC. Amino acid sequence: CASSSLTGQGNVEQYF.

The chain couples TRBV28 to TRBJ1-2; D might be TRBD1 (5 bases). The CDR3 spans 14 residues. CDR1 is MDHEN and CDR2 is SYDVKM in the germline V gene. V was cut by 5 bases and J by 2 bases, with 12 bases left in between. The chain's CDR3 is CASSRRDGNYGYTF. The DNA for the CDR3 is TGTGCCAGCAGTCGCCGGGACGGAAACTATGGCTACACCTTC.